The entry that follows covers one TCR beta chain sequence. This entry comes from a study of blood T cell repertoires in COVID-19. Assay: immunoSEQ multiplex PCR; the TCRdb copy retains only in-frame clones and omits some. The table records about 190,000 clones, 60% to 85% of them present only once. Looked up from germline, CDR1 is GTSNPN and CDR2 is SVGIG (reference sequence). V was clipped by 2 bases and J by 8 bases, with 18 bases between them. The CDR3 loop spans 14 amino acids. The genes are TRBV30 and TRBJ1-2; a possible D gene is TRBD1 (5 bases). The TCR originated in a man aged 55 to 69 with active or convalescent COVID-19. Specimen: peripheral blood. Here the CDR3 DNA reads TGTGCCTGGAGTCGGGCGTCAGGGTCGGTCGGCTACACCTTC. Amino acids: CAWSRASGSVGYTF.